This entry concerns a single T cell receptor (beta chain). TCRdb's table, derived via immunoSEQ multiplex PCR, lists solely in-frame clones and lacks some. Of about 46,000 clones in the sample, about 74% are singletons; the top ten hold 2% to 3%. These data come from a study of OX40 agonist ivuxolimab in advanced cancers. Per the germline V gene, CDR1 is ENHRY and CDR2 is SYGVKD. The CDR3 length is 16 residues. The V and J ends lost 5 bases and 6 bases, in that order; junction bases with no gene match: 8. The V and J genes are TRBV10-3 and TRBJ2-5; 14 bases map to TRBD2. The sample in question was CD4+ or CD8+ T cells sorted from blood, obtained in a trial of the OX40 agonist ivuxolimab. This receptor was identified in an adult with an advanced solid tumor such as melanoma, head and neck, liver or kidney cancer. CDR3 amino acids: CAISYGLAGGEQTQYF. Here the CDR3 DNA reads TGTGCCATCAGTTACGGACTAGCGGGAGGAGAGCAGACCCAGTACTTC.